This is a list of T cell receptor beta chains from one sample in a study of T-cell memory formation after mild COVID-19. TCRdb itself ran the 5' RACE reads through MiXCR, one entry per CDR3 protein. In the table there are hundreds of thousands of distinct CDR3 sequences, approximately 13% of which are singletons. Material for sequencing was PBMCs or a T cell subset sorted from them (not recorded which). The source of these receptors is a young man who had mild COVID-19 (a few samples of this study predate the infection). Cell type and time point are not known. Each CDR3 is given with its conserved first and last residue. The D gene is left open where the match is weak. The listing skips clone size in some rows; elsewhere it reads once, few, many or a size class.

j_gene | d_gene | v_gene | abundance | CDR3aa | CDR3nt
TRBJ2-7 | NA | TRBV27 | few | CASSPRLTYYEQYF | TGTGCCAGCAGCCCCCGTCTGACGTACTACGAGCAGTACTTC
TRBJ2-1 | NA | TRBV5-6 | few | CASSLVAKGGYNEQFF | TGTGCCAGCAGCTTGGTTGCCAAGGGGGGCTACAATGAGCAGTTCTTC
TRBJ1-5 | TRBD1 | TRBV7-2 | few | CASSFEQGLNQPQHF | TGTGCCAGCAGCTTCGAACAGGGGCTCAATCAGCCCCAGCATTTT
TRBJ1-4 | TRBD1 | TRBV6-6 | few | CASLGQFEKLFF | TGTGCCAGCTTGGGACAGTTTGAAAAACTGTTTTTT
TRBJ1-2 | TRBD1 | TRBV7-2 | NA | CASTPETGGLDGYTF | TGTGCCAGCACCCCGGAGACAGGGGGGCTGGATGGCTACACCTTC
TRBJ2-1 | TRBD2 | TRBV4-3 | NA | CASSQEGLAGGNEQFF | TGCGCCAGCAGCCAAGAGGGGCTAGCGGGGGGTAATGAGCAGTTCTTC
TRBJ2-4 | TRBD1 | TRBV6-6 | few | CASSSSPGTGMVGKNIQYF | TGTGCCAGCAGTTCAAGTCCCGGGACAGGGATGGTTGGCAAAAACATTCAGTACTTC
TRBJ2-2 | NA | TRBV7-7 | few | CASRVHPGANTGELFF | TGTGCTAGCAGGGTCCACCCGGGGGCGAACACCGGGGAGCTGTTTTTT
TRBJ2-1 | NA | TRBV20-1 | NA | CSARGDGPNNEQFF | TGCAGTGCTAGGGGGGATGGCCCAAACAATGAGCAGTTCTTC
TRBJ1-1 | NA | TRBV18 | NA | CASSANIVNTEAFF | TGTGCCAGCTCGGCAAACATAGTGAACACTGAAGCTTTCTTT
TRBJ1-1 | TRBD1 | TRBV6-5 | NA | CASGVQGAAFF | TGTGCCAGCGGAGTGCAGGGGGCTGCTTTCTTT
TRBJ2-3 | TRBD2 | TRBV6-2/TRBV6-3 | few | CASSYSMGSGGPDTQYF | TGTGCCAGCAGTTACTCGATGGGTAGCGGGGGTCCAGATACGCAGTATTTT
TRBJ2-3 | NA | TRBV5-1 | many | CASSLASQSTDTQYF | TGCGCCAGCAGCTTGGCCTCGCAGAGCACAGATACGCAGTATTTT
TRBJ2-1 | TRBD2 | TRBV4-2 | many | CASSQAGTSGWLEQFF | TGTGCCAGCAGCCAAGCCGGGACTAGCGGGTGGTTGGAGCAGTTCTTC
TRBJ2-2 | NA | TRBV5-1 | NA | CASNARVQSGELFF | TGCGCCAGCAACGCCAGGGTCCAGTCCGGGGAGCTGTTTTTT
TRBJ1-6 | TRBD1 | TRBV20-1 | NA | CSARVGQGASPLHF | TGCAGTGCTAGAGTGGGCCAGGGGGCTTCACCCCTCCACTTT
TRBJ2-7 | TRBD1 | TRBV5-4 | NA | CASSIGQAYEQYF | TGTGCCAGCAGCATCGGACAGGCCTACGAGCAGTACTTC
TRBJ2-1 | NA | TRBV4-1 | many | CASSQGLLNEQFF | TGCGCCAGCAGCCAAGGCCTACTCAATGAGCAGTTCTTC
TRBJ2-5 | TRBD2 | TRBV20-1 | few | CSAAGGQETQYF | TGCAGTGCAGCGGGGGGCCAAGAGACCCAGTACTTC
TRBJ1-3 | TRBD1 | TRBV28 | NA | CASSLLLFAWDRDLSGNTIYF | TGTGCCAGCAGTTTACTTCTTTTTGCCTGGGACAGAGATCTCTCTGGAAACACCATATATTTT
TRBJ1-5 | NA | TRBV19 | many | CASGYSNQPQHF | TGTGCCAGCGGTTATAGCAATCAGCCCCAGCATTTT
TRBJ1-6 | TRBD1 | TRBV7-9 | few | CASSKTGSNSPLHF | TGTGCCAGCAGCAAGACAGGGAGTAATTCACCCCTCCACTTT
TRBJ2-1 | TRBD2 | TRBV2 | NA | CASKSITGGSEQFF | TGTGCCAGCAAGTCTATAACGGGGGGTAGTGAGCAGTTCTTC
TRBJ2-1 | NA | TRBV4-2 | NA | CASSQGRGRADEQFF | TGTGCCAGCAGCCAAGGGCGCGGCAGGGCGGATGAGCAGTTCTTC
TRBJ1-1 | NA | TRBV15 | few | CATSRDTWGGAFF | TGTGCCACCAGCAGAGATACGTGGGGTGGAGCTTTCTTT
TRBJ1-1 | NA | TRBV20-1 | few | CSASRVGWTEAFF | TGCAGTGCTAGTCGGGTAGGGTGGACTGAAGCTTTCTTT
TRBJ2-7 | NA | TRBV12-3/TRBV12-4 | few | CASSLQGFSEQYF | TGTGCCAGCAGTTTACAGGGATTCTCCGAGCAGTACTTC
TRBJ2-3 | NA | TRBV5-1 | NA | CASSPVDHGTDTQYF | TGCGCCAGCAGCCCGGTGGACCACGGCACAGATACGCAGTATTTT
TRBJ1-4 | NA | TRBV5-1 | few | CASSVVGATNEKLFF | TGCGCCAGCAGCGTGGTGGGAGCCACTAATGAAAAACTGTTTTTT
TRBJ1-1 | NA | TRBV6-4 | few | CASSQRLSTEAFF | TGTGCCAGCAGTCAGCGTTTGAGCACTGAAGCTTTCTTT
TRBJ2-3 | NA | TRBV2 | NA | CASSDWTASTDTQYF | TGTGCCAGCAGTGATTGGACGGCTAGCACAGATACGCAGTATTTT
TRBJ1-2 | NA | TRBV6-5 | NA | CASSLEPRYGYTF | TGTGCCAGCAGCTTAGAGCCCCGCTATGGCTACACCTTC
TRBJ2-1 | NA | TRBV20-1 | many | CSARDMSSYNEQFF | TGCAGTGCTAGGGACATGAGCTCCTACAATGAGCAGTTCTTC
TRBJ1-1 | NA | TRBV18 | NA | CASSLTGVNTEAFF | TGTGCCAGCTCACTGACAGGAGTGAACACTGAAGCTTTCTTT
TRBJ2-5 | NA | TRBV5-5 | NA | CASSSFGASQETQYF | TGTGCCAGCAGCTCCTTCGGGGCCAGCCAAGAGACCCAGTACTTC
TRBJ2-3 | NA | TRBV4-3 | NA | CASSQDTGSEGTDTQYF | TGCGCCAGCAGCCAAGATACGGGGAGTGAGGGCACAGATACGCAGTATTTT
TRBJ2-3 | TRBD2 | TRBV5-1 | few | CASSSSGGDDTQYF | TGCGCCAGCAGTTCGAGCGGGGGGGACGATACGCAGTATTTT
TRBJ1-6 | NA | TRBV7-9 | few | CASRQGLGPLHF | TGTGCCAGCAGACAGGGCTTAGGGCCCCTCCACTTT
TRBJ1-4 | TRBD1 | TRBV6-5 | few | CASSLTGKVEKLFF | TGTGCCAGCAGTCTGACAGGGAAGGTTGAAAAACTGTTTTTT
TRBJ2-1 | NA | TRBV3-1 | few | CASSPAESSYNEQFF | TGTGCCAGCAGCCCAGCAGAGAGCTCCTACAATGAGCAGTTCTTC
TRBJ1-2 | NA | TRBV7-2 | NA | CASSLAGEGYTF | TGTGCCAGCAGCTTAGCGGGGGAAGGCTACACCTTC
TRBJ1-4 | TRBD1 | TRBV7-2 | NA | CASSFGQGNEKLFF | TGTGCCAGCAGCTTTGGACAGGGTAATGAAAAACTGTTTTTT
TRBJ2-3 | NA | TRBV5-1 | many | CASRPGDRGSTDTQYF | TGCGCCAGCAGGCCCGGGGACCGGGGGAGCACAGATACGCAGTATTTT
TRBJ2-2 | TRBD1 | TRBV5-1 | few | CASSLPGGNTGELFF | TGCGCCAGCAGCCTGCCAGGGGGGAACACCGGGGAGCTGTTTTTT
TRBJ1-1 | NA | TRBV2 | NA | CASSEEVNTEAFF | TGTGCCAGCAGTGAAGAAGTAAACACTGAAGCTTTCTTT
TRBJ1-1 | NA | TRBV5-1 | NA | CASTPGGLSGTEAFF | TGCGCCAGCACCCCCGGGGGGCTATCGGGAACTGAAGCTTTCTTT
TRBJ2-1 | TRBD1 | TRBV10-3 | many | CAIGSGGMGPGRWNEQFF | TGTGCCATCGGGTCAGGGGGCATGGGCCCCGGCCGGTGGAATGAGCAGTTCTTC
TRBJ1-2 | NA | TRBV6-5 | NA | CASKGPGSYGYTF | TGTGCCAGCAAGGGCCCGGGTAGCTATGGCTACACCTTC
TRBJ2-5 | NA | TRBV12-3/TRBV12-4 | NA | CASRKTRQETQYF | TGTGCCAGCAGGAAGACGCGACAAGAGACCCAGTACTTC
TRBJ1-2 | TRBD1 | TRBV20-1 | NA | CSARNRRQGDEYGYTF | TGCAGTGCTAGAAACCGTAGACAGGGGGATGAGTATGGCTACACCTTC